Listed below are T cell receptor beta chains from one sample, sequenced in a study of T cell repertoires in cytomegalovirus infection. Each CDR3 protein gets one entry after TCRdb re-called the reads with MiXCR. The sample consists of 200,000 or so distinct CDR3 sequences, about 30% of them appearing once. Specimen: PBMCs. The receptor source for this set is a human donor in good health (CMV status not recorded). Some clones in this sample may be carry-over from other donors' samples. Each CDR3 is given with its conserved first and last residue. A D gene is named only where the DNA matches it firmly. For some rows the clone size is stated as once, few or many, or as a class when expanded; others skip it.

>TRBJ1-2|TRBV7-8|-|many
TGTGCCAGCAGCTTAGGGGGTTGGGAGGGCTACACCTTC
CASSLGGWEGYTF
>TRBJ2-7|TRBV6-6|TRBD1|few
TGTGCCAGCACCCCACGGGGGGACAGGGGGCGCGAGAACACCTACGAGCAGTACTTC
CASTPRGDRGRENTYEQYF
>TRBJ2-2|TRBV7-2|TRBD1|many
TGTGCCAGCAGCTCACCCAGGGGGCAGGGCACCGGGGAGCTGTTTTTT
CASSSPRGQGTGELFF
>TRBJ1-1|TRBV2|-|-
TGTGCCAGCACCTTGACAGAAAGGGGTGAAGCTTTCTTT
CASTLTERGEAFF
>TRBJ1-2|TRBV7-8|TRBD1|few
TGTGCCAGCAGCTTAGCGGACAGGGGGCTGGATGGCTACACCTTC
CASSLADRGLDGYTF
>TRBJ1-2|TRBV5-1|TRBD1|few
TGCGCCAGCAGCCTTCTTCGGACAGGGGGCGAGGAAGGCTACACCTTC
CASSLLRTGGEEGYTF
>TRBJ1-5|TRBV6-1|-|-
TGTGCCAGCAGTGATATGGCAGTTAATCAGCCCCAGCATTTT
CASSDMAVNQPQHF
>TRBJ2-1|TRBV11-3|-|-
TGTGCCAGCAGCTTAGCGGTCGGGAGCTCCTACAATGAGCAGTTCTTC
CASSLAVGSSYNEQFF
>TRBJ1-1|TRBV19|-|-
TGTGCCAGTAGTATCCGGTGGAGTAACACTGAAGCTTTCTTT
CASSIRWSNTEAFF
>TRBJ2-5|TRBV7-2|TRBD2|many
TGTGCCAGCAGCCCCTTAGGGCGGGGGGCCCAAGAGACCCAGTACTTC
CASSPLGRGAQETQYF
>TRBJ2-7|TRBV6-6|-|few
TGTGCCAGCAGTTCCTCGGGGCAGGCCGAGCAGTACTTC
CASSSSGQAEQYF
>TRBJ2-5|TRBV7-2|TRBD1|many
TGTGCCAGCACCCCGGGACAGGAACAAGAGACCCAGTACTTC
CASTPGQEQETQYF
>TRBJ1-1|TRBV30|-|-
TGTGCCCGCGGTAGGCTTACTAACACTGAAGCTTTCTTT
CARGRLTNTEAFF
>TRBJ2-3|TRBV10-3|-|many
TGTGCCATCACCCCAACCAGGGTGGGGGGCTCCACAGATACGCAGTATTTT
CAITPTRVGGSTDTQYF
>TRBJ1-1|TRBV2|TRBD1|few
TGTGCCAGCAGGAGGGGGGACAGGGGGCGCATCGATAACACTGAAGCTTTCTTT
CASRRGDRGRIDNTEAFF
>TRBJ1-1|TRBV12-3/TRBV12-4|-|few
TGTGCCAGCAGTCTACAGGGTTTGGGCACTGAAGCTTTCTTT
CASSLQGLGTEAFF
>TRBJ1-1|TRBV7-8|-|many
TGTGCCAGCAGCCTCGGACAGTTCTCTGAAGCTTTCTTT
CASSLGQFSEAFF
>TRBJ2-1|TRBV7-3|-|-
TGTGCCAGCAGCTCAGGGACATACTACAATGAGCAGTTCTTC
CASSSGTYYNEQFF
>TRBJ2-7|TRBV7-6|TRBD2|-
TGTGCCAGCAGCTTATCCCCCCCGGGGGAGGGAACCTACGAGCAGTACTTC
CASSLSPPGEGTYEQYF
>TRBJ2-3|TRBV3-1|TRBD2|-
TGTGCCAGCAGTGGACTAGCGGGGGGTACGCAGTATTTT
CASSGLAGGTQYF
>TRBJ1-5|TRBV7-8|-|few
TGTGCCAGCAGTTCAGGGTATAATTCGCCCCAGCATTTT
CASSSGYNSPQHF
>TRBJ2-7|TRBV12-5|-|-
TGTGCTAGTGGTTTGGGGAGACTCCCTGGTGCCGAGCAGTACTTC
CASGLGRLPGAEQYF
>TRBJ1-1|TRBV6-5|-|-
TGTGCCAGCAGTTACTCGGGAGTAAGAAACGCTGAAGCTTTCTTT
CASSYSGVRNAEAFF
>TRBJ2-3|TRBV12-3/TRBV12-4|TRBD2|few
TGTGCCAGCACCTGGGAGGGCTATACGCAGTATTTT
CASTWEGYTQYF
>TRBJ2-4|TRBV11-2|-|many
TGTGCCAGCAGCGACTCCGGGCTCTCGACAAACATTCAGTACTTC
CASSDSGLSTNIQYF
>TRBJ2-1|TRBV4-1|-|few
TGCGCCAGCAGCCAGGAAAGCTTTAGCTCCTACAATGAGCAGTTCTTC
CASSQESFSSYNEQFF
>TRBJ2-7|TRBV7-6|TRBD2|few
TGTGCCAGCAGCCGTTCGCCTAGCGGGGGGACCTACGAGCAGTACTTC
CASSRSPSGGTYEQYF
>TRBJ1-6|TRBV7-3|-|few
TGTGCCAGCAGCCTCGAAGGTCCCAACAGGAATTCACCCCTCCACTTT
CASSLEGPNRNSPLHF
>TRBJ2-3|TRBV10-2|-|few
TGCGCCAGCAGAGTTCAAGGGCAAAGCACAGATACGCAGTATTTT
CASRVQGQSTDTQYF
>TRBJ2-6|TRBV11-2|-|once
TGTGCCAGCAGCTTACTGGTGGGAAGCTCTGGGGCCAACGTCCTGACTTTC
CASSLLVGSSGANVLTF
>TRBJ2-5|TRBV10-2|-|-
TGCGCCAGCAGTGCGTCCCCCTTACTCGGGGAGACCCAGTACTTC
CASSASPLLGETQYF
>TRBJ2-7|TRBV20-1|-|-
TGCAGTGCTTACCGGGCCTCGGAGAACGAGCAGTACTTC
CSAYRASENEQYF
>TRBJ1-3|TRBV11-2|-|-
TGTGCCAGCAGCTTAGTGGGTACTGGAAACACCATATATTTT
CASSLVGTGNTIYF
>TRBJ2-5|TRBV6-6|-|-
TGTGCCAGCAGTCAAACCACACAAGAGACCCAGTACTTC
CASSQTTQETQYF
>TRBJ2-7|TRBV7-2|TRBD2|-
TGTGCCAGCACCCTAGGGCTAGCGGGGGGGCCGAAGAGTCATGACGGGCAGTACTTC
CASTLGLAGGPKSHDGQYF
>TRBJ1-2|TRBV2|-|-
TGTGCCAGCAGTACCAGGACTCGCGGCTACACCTTC
CASSTRTRGYTF
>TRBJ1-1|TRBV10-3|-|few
TGTGCCATCAGTGAGTCTGGGGCGGCCCCTGGCACTGAAGCTTTCTTT
CAISESGAAPGTEAFF
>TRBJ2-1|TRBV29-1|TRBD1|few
TGCAGCGTCGCTGCCGGGACAGATTACAATGAGCAGTTCTTC
CSVAAGTDYNEQFF
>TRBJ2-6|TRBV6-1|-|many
TGTGCCAGCAGTGACGAGGGCTCTGGGGCCAACGTCCTGACTTTC
CASSDEGSGANVLTF
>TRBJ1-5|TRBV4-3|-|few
TGCGCCAGCAGCCAAGATCGCTCGGGGGATCAGCCCCAGCATTTT
CASSQDRSGDQPQHF
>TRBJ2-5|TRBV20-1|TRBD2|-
TGCAGTGCTACCATAGCGGGTCCCCAAGAGACCCAGTACTTC
CSATIAGPQETQYF
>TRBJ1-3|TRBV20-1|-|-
TGCAGTGCCAAGGACACGAGCTCTGGAAACACCATATATTTT
CSAKDTSSGNTIYF
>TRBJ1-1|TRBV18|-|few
TGTGCCAGCTCACATCCCCGGTATGAAGCTTTCTTT
CASSHPRYEAFF
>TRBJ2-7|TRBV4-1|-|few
TGCGCCAGCAGCCAAGATCTGGACCAAGAGACCTACGAGCAGTACTTC
CASSQDLDQETYEQYF
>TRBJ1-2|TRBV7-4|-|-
TGTGCCAGCAGCCCTGAGGGGGGCTATGGCTACACCTTC
CASSPEGGYGYTF
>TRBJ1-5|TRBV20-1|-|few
TGCAGTGCTAGAGATCCGGAAAATCAGCCCCAGCATTTT
CSARDPENQPQHF
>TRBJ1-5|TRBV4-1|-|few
TGCGCCAGCAGCCAAGGCCCGCCGGTCAATCAGCCCCAGCATTTT
CASSQGPPVNQPQHF
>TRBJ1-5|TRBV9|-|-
TGTGCCAGCAGCGACAGCCATAGCAATCAGCCCCAGCATTTT
CASSDSHSNQPQHF
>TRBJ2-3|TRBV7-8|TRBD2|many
TGTGCCAGCAGCCCTAGCGGGGGGATCTCAGATACGCAGTATTTT
CASSPSGGISDTQYF
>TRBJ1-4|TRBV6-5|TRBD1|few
TGTGCCAGCAGTAACAGGGGGTGGGATGAAAAACTGTTTTTT
CASSNRGWDEKLFF
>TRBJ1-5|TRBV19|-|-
TGTGCCAGTAGTATGAGGTCAGGGGTACAGCCCCAGCATTTT
CASSMRSGVQPQHF